These 17 T cell receptor beta chains share one sample of origin, sequenced in a study of chemoradiotherapy in HPV16-positive cancers. Data came from immunoSEQ multiplex PCR; TCRdb stores just in-frame clones and leaves some out. The profile shows some 30,000 clones, roughly 78% of them singletons. The input for sequencing was blood, taken from a patient who underwent chemoradiotherapy. The receptors come from a human donor with HPV-associated anogenital cancer.

The chain uses TRBV2 and TRBJ2-7; D remains unclear. The V gene's germline CDR1 is SNHLY and CDR2 FYNNEI. Deletions cut 2 bases from V and 6 bases from J, with 11 bases between. The CDR3 has 13 amino acids. The CDR3 bases are TGTGCCAGCAGTGAACTTCAAAATCGCGAGCAGTACTTC. Amino acid sequence: CASSELQNREQYF.

The CDR3 reads CAIRYGTGVHNYGYTF. In DNA, the CDR3 is TGTGCCATCAGGTACGGGACAGGGGTTCACAACTATGGCTACACCTTC. This chain links TRBV10-3 with TRBJ1-2; 10 nucleotides align to TRBD1. This CDR3 has 16 amino acids. Trimming at V came to 6 bases and at J to 2 bases, leaving 9 bases not matched to a gene. Germline CDR1 is ENHRY and CDR2 is SYGVKD.

The chain is built from TRBV5-6 and TRBJ2-4; D remains ambiguous. Trimming removed 0 bases at V and 6 bases at J, with 4 bases between. The V gene's germline CDR1 is SGHDT and CDR2 YYEEEE. CDR3 length equals 12 residues. The CDR3 is CASSLVGNIQYF. CDR3 DNA sequence: TGTGCCAGCAGCTTGGTTGGAAACATTCAGTACTTC. Variable domain in full (rest from reference TRBV5-6 and TRBJ2-4): DAGVTQSPTHLIKTRGQQVTLRCSPKSGHDTVSWYQQALGQGPQFIFQYYEEEERQRGNFPDRFSGHQFPNYSSELNVNALLLGDSALYLCASSLVGNIQYFGAGTRLSVL.

The gene calls are TRBV18 and TRBJ2-7, with D perhaps matching TRBD1 (5 bases). The CDR3 is 14 amino acids. Germline CDR1 is KGHSH and CDR2 is LQKENI. The V and J ends lost 4 bases and 2 bases respectively, with 12 bases between them. The CDR3 sequence is CASSRPTETYEQYF. The DNA for the CDR3 is TGTGCCAGCTCACGCCCGACAGAAACCTACGAGCAGTACTTC.

V gene TRBV7-3 combines with J gene TRBJ1-2; 9 bases map to TRBD1. V lost 4 bases to trimming and J lost 4 bases; unmatched junction nucleotides: 4. CDR3 length: 14 amino acids. The germline V gene encodes CDR1 SGHTA and CDR2 FQGTGA. CDR3 protein: CASSSGQGFYGYTF. The CDR3 nucleotides read TGTGCCAGCAGCTCCGGACAGGGGTTCTATGGCTACACCTTC.

The chain carries TRBV7-3 and TRBJ2-5; possible D gene TRBD1, 8 bases. There are 15 residues in the CDR3. With 5 bases removed from V and 9 bases from J, the gap between germline ends came to 22 bases. Germline CDR1 SGHTA, CDR2 FQGTGA. CDR3 sequence reads: CASSPSPDREGAQYF. The CDR3 nucleotides read TGTGCCAGCAGCCCCTCCCCGGACAGGGAGGGGGCCCAGTACTTC.

Here the CDR3 reads CACTRPPNTEAFF. As DNA, the CDR3 is TGTGCCTGTACCCGACCCCCAAACACTGAAGCTTTCTTT. The chain joins TRBV30 to TRBJ1-1; D is unresolved. The CDR3 loop spans 13 amino acids. Trimming pared 6 bases from V and 2 bases from J, leaving 13 bases between. The germline CDR1 and CDR2 sequences are GTSNPN and SVGIG (reference sequence).

This clone occurred a few times. The chain employs TRBV9 and TRBJ1-5; D call uncertain. The CDR3 runs to 16 residues. V shed 0 bases and J shed 0 bases, with 10 bases lying between them. Germline values: CDR1 SGDLS, CDR2 YYNGEE. CDR3 in DNA: TGTGCCAGCAGCGTAGGGTCAGGAGCTAGCAATCAGCCCCAGCATTTT. It yields the protein CASSVGSGASNQPQHF.

The chain links TRBV2 to TRBJ2-5; TRBD2 agrees at 12 bases. The CDR3 runs 15 residues. CDR1 and CDR2 from the germline V gene are SNHLY and FYNNEI. V dropped 5 bases and J dropped 7; count of bases not matched to a gene: 8. CDR3: CASSPPSGGAGTQYF. The CDR3, as DNA: TGTGCCAGCAGTCCACCTAGCGGGGGGGCCGGGACCCAGTACTTC.

V gene TRBV9 combines with J gene TRBJ2-3, with a possible D match to TRBD1 (5 bases). The CDR3 runs 14 residues. The V gene lost 0 bases and the J gene lost 5 bases, with 10 bases spanning the gap. Germline V gene lookup returns CDR1 SGDLS and CDR2 YYNGEE. The CDR3 sequence is CASSVDSGRDTQYF. The CDR3, as DNA: TGTGCCAGCAGCGTAGATTCAGGGCGAGATACGCAGTATTTT.

This clone was recorded once. V is TRBV29-1 and J is TRBJ2-7, with 9 bases matching TRBD1. The J segment lost 1 base and the V segment lost 6 bases, leaving 7 bases of the junction unmatched. The germline V gene encodes CDR1 SQVTM and CDR2 ANQGSEA. The CDR3 covers 14 residues. CDR3 loop: CSVPGTGSSYEQYF. The CDR3 DNA reads TGCAGCGTACCCGGGACAGGGTCGTCCTACGAGCAGTACTTC.

This clone turned up a few times. The chain recombines TRBV19 with TRBJ1-1, with D hard to call. CDR3 length: 14 amino acids. Germline V lookup: CDR1 LNHDA, CDR2 SQIVND (reference sequence). The germline V and J ends were trimmed by 4 bases and 3 bases, with 12 bases remaining between them. The CDR3 coding sequence is TGTGCCAGTAGTACGGAAATGTGGGACACTGAAGCTTTCTTT. Translation: CASSTEMWDTEAFF.

V gene TRBV6-1 combines with J gene TRBJ1-2; tentatively, D is TRBD1 (6 bases). This CDR3 is built from 15 residues. CDR1 is MNHNS and CDR2 is SASEGT in the germline V gene. With 10 bases removed from V and 0 bases from J, the gap between germline ends came to 18 bases. Here the CDR3 DNA reads TGTGCCACCAGACTGGGGGCAGGAACTAACTATGGCTACACCTTC. This encodes CATRLGAGTNYGYTF.

The chain uses TRBV27 and TRBJ1-2; D is possibly TRBD1 (6 bases). Per germline, CDR1 MNHEY and CDR2 SMNVEV (reference sequence). This CDR3 is built from 15 residues. Between the trimmed V and J ends, which lost 4 bases and 2 bases, there was a span of 14 bases. This CDR3 reads CASSSRGTQNYGYTF. In DNA, the CDR3 is TGTGCCAGCAGTTCCCGCGGGACACAAAACTATGGCTACACCTTC.

The chain joins TRBV27 to TRBJ2-3; TRBD2 matches 7 bases. Germline CDR1 MNHEY, CDR2 SMNVEV (reference sequence). V shed 8 bases, J shed 4 bases, and the junction held 9 bases outside the gene matches. The CDR3 length is 14 residues. The CDR3 DNA reads TGTGCCAGCCGGGGACTAAGGCCCCCAGATACGCAGTATTTT. Encoded protein: CASRGLRPPDTQYF.

The V gene is TRBV15, the J gene TRBJ2-1; no clear D gene. CDR3 length equals 15 residues. V was clipped by 1 base and J by 0 bases, with 7 bases between them. Germline lookup yields CDR1 LNHNV and CDR2 YYDKDF (reference sequence). CDR3 nucleotides: TGTGCCACCAGCAGAGGATGGGCCTCCTACAATGAGCAGTTCTTC. Its translation: CATSRGWASYNEQFF.

This clone was seen once. The chain links TRBV18 to TRBJ1-6; D is ambiguous. Trimming removed 4 bases at V and 10 bases at J, with 14 bases between. This CDR3 contains 14 residues. Germline CDR1 reads KGHSH; CDR2 reads LQKENI. This CDR3 reads CASSRVDIYSPLHF. CDR3 in DNA: TGTGCCAGCTCACGAGTTGACATTTACTCACCCCTCCACTTT.